The 12 T cell receptor beta chains below come from one sample, sequenced in a study of a mutant IDH1 vaccine in newly diagnosed glioma. Repertoires were generated with immunoSEQ multiplex PCR, while TCRdb's copy carries only in-frame clones and drops some. The sample records 30,000 to 45,000 clones, about 80% being singletons. These TCRs' antigens remain unknown. The time point here: week 5, during vaccination. Each vaccine dose was 300 ug of mutant IDH1 20-mer peptide, with topical imiquimod. Sequencing was performed on PBMCs, taken from a glioma patient whose treatment included an IDH1 peptide vaccine. The source of these receptors is a middle-aged man with glioma.

The chain uses TRBV27 and TRBJ1-2, with TRBD1 as a possible D gene (5 bases). The CDR3 consists of 16 residues. Germline assignment: CDR1 MNHEY and CDR2 SMNVEV (reference sequence). The germline V and J ends were trimmed by 6 bases and 4 bases, with 21 bases remaining between them. CDR3 sequence: CASRFGGGRVLYGYTF. The DNA for the CDR3 is TGTGCCAGCAGGTTTGGGGGGGGACGTGTACTCTATGGCTACACCTTC.

This clone was seen a handful of times. CDR3 loop: CASSFNSGGNEKLFF. CDR3 nucleotides: TGTGCCAGTAGTTTCAACAGCGGCGGGAATGAAAAACTGTTTTTT. This chain links TRBV19 with TRBJ1-4; D not certain. Germline-derived CDR1 and CDR2 are LNHDA and SQIVND (reference sequence). Trimming shortened V by 5 bases and J by 5 bases, and 15 bases separated the two germline ends. This CDR3 spans 15 amino acids. Full variable domain (missing parts from reference TRBV19 and TRBJ1-4): DGGITQSPKYLFRKEGQNVTLSCEQNLNHDAMYWYRQDPGQGLRLIYYSQIVNDFQKGDIAEGYSVSREKKESFPLTVTSAQKNPTAFYLCASSFNSGGNEKLFFGSGTQLSVL.

The chain couples TRBV18 to TRBJ2-7, with TRBD2 identical over 8 bases. There are 15 residues in the CDR3. J was trimmed by 4 bases and V by 3 bases; bases with no gene match: 8. CDR1 is KGHSH, CDR2 LQKENI, per germline. The CDR3 loop is CASSPEGLAKYEQYF. Here the CDR3 DNA reads TGTGCCAGCTCACCCGAAGGACTAGCCAAATACGAGCAGTACTTC.

The genes are TRBV7-8 and TRBJ2-2, with 7 bases matching TRBD2. V lost 4 bases to trimming and J lost 5 bases; unmatched junction nucleotides: 10. The CDR3 contains 16 residues. Germline V gives CDR1 SGHVS, CDR2 FQNEAQ. This CDR3 is CASSSRRLAGTGELFF. The DNA of the CDR3 is TGTGCCAGCAGCTCGAGGCGACTAGCAGGTACCGGGGAGCTGTTTTTT.

V gene TRBV7-6 combines with J gene TRBJ2-3; 9 bases map to TRBD2. Trimming cost V 5 bases and J 4 bases; bases outside gene matches: 7. The CDR3 loop spans 15 amino acids. The germline gives CDR1 SGHVS, CDR2 FNYEAQ. The CDR3: CASSPKAGGPDTQYF. As DNA, the CDR3 is TGTGCCAGCAGCCCCAAAGCGGGGGGTCCAGATACGCAGTATTTT.

The J gene is TRBJ2-1, the V gene TRBV2, with 10 bases that match TRBD1. The CDR3 totals 14 residues. Germline loops: CDR1 SNHLY, CDR2 FYNNEI. V shed 11 bases, J shed 4 bases, and the junction held 8 bases outside the gene matches. The CDR3 nucleotides are TGTGCCGGACTCCGGGACAGGGGTTACAATGAGCAGTTCTTC. Its translation: CAGLRDRGYNEQFF.

This rearrangement joins TRBV2 to TRBJ2-6, with D uncertain. Germline V lookup: CDR1 SNHLY, CDR2 FYNNEI. The CDR3 is 14 residues long. Trimming stripped 2 bases from V and 7 bases from J, with 9 bases between. In DNA form, the CDR3 reads TGTGCCAGCAGTGAAACCGTGTTTGCCAACGTCCTGACTTTC. Translating it yields CASSETVFANVLTF.

This clone was counted between two and nine times. The V gene is TRBV6-5, the J gene TRBJ2-2; no reliable D call. The CDR3 spans 14 residues. The germline CDR1 and CDR2 sequences are MNHEY and SVGAGI. Deletions cut 0 bases from V and 2 bases from J, with 4 bases between. The CDR3 is CASSYSPNTGELFF. The CDR3 nucleotides read TGTGCCAGCAGTTACTCCCCTAACACCGGGGAGCTGTTTTTT.

V usage is TRBV27 and J usage is TRBJ1-1, with TRBD1 identical over 7 bases. Germline values: CDR1 MNHEY, CDR2 SMNVEV (reference sequence). V lost 6 bases, J lost 0 bases, and 10 bases stayed unmatched. The CDR3 spans 16 residues. The DNA for the CDR3 is TGTGCCAGCAGAACCCGGGACAGTAGAATGAACACTGAAGCTTTCTTT. The encoded protein is CASRTRDSRMNTEAFF.

The chain has TRBV18 and TRBJ1-1; D unresolved. Germline V gene sequence: CDR1 KGHSH, CDR2 LQKENI. The CDR3 has 15 residues. V lost 0 bases and J 4 bases, leaving 12 bases between the germline ends. DNA of the CDR3: TGTGCCAGCTCACCACCGTCAAGGGATAGCACTGAAGCTTTCTTT. Translated, it gives CASSPPSRDSTEAFF.

Only a few counts were recorded for this clone. The rearrangement links TRBV2 to TRBJ2-4, with 8 bases identical to TRBD1. V shed 6 bases and J 1 base; nucleotides not matched to a gene: 5. This CDR3 comprises 15 residues. Germline V gene data show CDR1 as SNHLY and CDR2 as FYNNEI. DNA of the CDR3: TGTGCCAGCAGCCGACGACAGGGGGCCAAAAACATTCAGTACTTC. It codes for CASSRRQGAKNIQYF. The full variable domain, completed using reference TRBV2 and TRBJ2-4, is EPEVTQTPSHQVTQMGQEVILRCVPISNHLYFYWYRQILGQKVEFLVSFYNNEISEKSEIFDDQFSVERPDGSNFTLKIRSTKLEDSAMYFCASSRRQGAKNIQYFGAGTRLSVL.

The rearrangement uses TRBV4-1 and TRBJ1-2; TRBD1 matches at 9 bases. Looked up from germline, CDR1 is MGHRA and CDR2 is YSYEKL. The CDR3 extends over 16 amino acids. Trimming took 4 bases from V and 1 from J; bases not matched to a gene: 7. CDR3 nucleotides: TGCGCCAGCAGCCGGGGGGGACAGGGCCATAACTATGGCTACACCTTC. Its protein is CASSRGGQGHNYGYTF.